The 7 T cell receptor beta chains below all came from one sample that was sequenced in a study of blood T cell repertoires in COVID-19. Clones were sequenced by immunoSEQ multiplex PCR, and TCRdb holds only the in-frame ones, with some missing. Of more than 110,000 clones in the sample, more than 80% are singletons; the top ten hold about 9.3%. The sample was peripheral blood. These receptor sequences come from an elderly woman in a cohort sampled during active or convalescent COVID-19.

The V gene is TRBV9, the J gene TRBJ2-1, with D possibly being TRBD1 (6 bases). V was shortened by 4 bases and J by 4 bases, with 12 bases between the two germline ends. This CDR3 has 14 residues. The V gene's germline CDR1 is SGDLS and CDR2 YYNGEE. CDR3 in amino acids: CASSPGQGYNEQFF. The CDR3 DNA sequence: TGTGCCAGCAGCCCCGGGCAGGGGTACAATGAGCAGTTCTTC.

The chain carries TRBV5-4 and TRBJ2-5; 8 bases map to TRBD2. CDR1 is SGHNT, CDR2 YYREEE, per germline (reference sequence). There are 13 residues in the CDR3. J was trimmed by 5 bases and V by 3 bases; bases with no gene match: 3. CDR3: CASSWGLEETQYF. In nucleotides, the CDR3 is TGTGCCAGCAGCTGGGGACTAGAGGAGACCCAGTACTTC.

The rearrangement uses TRBV7-9 and TRBJ1-6; TRBD1 matches at 8 bases. The CDR3 runs to 14 residues. Germline-derived CDR1 and CDR2 are SEHNR and FQNEAQ (reference sequence). The J segment lost 9 bases and the V segment lost 5 bases, leaving 6 bases of the junction unmatched. In DNA form, the CDR3 reads TGTGCCAGCAGCGCAGACAGGGGTAGTTCACCCCTCCACTTT. It translates to CASSADRGSSPLHF. The full variable domain, its missing parts supplied by reference TRBV7-9 and TRBJ1-6, is DTGVSQNPRHKITKRGQNVTFRCDPISEHNRLYWYRQTLGQGPEFLTYFQNEAQLEKSRLLSDRFSAERPKGSFSTLEIQRTEQGDSAMYLCASSADRGSSPLHFGNGTRLTVT.

This chain connects TRBV4-1 to TRBJ1-3; tentatively, D is TRBD1 (5 bases). CDR1 and CDR2 from the germline V gene are MGHRA and YSYEKL. This CDR3 is 15 amino acids long. Trimming pared 0 bases from V and 6 bases from J, leaving 12 bases between. The CDR3 nucleotides are TGCGCCAGCAGCCAAGATGCAGGGCCGGTAAACACCATATATTTT. Amino acid sequence: CASSQDAGPVNTIYF.

The chain has TRBV5-6 and TRBJ2-6, with 8 nucleotides matching TRBD1. CDR1 is SGHDT and CDR2 is YYEEEE in the germline V gene. There are 15 residues in the CDR3. The trim removed 3 bases at V and 1 base at J, leaving 0 bases unmatched. CDR3 loop: CASSWTGSGANVLTF. The CDR3 bases are TGTGCCAGCAGCTGGACAGGGTCTGGGGCCAACGTCCTGACTTTC.

This chain links TRBV6-4 with TRBJ1-1, with a possible D match to TRBD1 (5 bases). This CDR3 spans 14 amino acids. V lost 3 bases to trimming and J lost 5 bases, with 13 bases between them. Germline CDR1 is MRHNA and CDR2 is SNTAGT. The CDR3 here is CASSEQPSGTEAFF. As DNA, the CDR3 is TGTGCCAGCAGTGAGCAACCCTCAGGGACTGAAGCTTTCTTT.

The chain links TRBV5-1 to TRBJ2-5, with 14 bases aligning to TRBD2. Per the germline V gene, CDR1 is SGHRS and CDR2 is YFSETQ. V gave up 0 bases and J gave up 4 bases; unmatched junction bases: 5. There are 17 residues in the CDR3. CDR3 sequence reads: CASSLAAGTSGGETQYF. CDR3 sequence (DNA): TGCGCCAGCAGCTTGGCCGCTGGGACTAGCGGGGGAGAGACCCAGTACTTC.